This entry concerns a single T cell receptor (beta chain). Antigen unknown. One entry per CDR3 protein results from TCRdb running MiXCR on the reads. The sample carries approximately 550,000 distinct CDR3 sequences, more than 15% recorded once. This specimen comes from a study of T cell repertoires in cytomegalovirus infection. Whole-study context: Both CMV infection and a matching HLA type were indicated by public TCR beta signatures.

General study results and limits: Clonotype analysis showed dominance of the ex vivo response by HLA-C-restricted CMV-specific TCR beta clonotypes. The cumulative frequency of public TCR beta families distinguished individuals who carried CMV together with the relevant HLA.

This CDR3 has 15 residues. Per germline, CDR1 SGHTA and CDR2 FQGTGA. Deletions cut 3 bases from V and 3 bases from J, with 15 bases between. The genes are TRBV7-3 and TRBJ2-7; D is perhaps TRBD1 (5 bases). This clonotype was sampled from a human donor in good health (CMV status not recorded). Some clones in this sample may be carry-over from other donors' samples. Material: CD8+ T cells from PBMCs. For the CDR3, the DNA is TGTGCCAGCAGCTTCAAAGCAGGGTCCCTCTACGAGCAGTACTTC. This encodes CASSFKAGSLYEQYF.